Each of the 25 T cell receptor beta chains below was sequenced from the same sample in a study of shared clonotypes between healthy human individuals. Generated by immunoSEQ multiplex PCR, the TCRdb table keeps only in-frame clones and is missing some. The sample includes around 1,100,000 clones, 70% to 80% of them seen just once. The sequenced material came from memory CD4+ T cells from PBMCs. The subset: CD45RA-negative fraction. The receptors stem from a man between 18 and 35 years old in good health. Some clones in this sample may be carry-over from other donors' samples.

This chain joins TRBV20-1 and TRBJ2-3; TRBD1 is a possible D gene (5 bases). Trimming stripped 5 bases from V and 6 bases from J, with 9 bases between. Germline V gene data show CDR1 as DFQATT and CDR2 as SNEGSKA (reference sequence). This CDR3 comprises 11 residues. CDR3 nucleotides: TGCAGTGCTGAGGCAGGGGATACGCAGTATTTT. Protein: CSAEAGDTQYF.

The V call is TRBV10-3, the J call TRBJ2-4, with 8 nucleotides matching TRBD2. The CDR3 extends over 14 amino acids. Germline V CDR1 and CDR2: ENHRY, SYGVKD. J lost 5 bases, V lost 2 bases, and 2 bases had no gene match. The CDR3 spells CAISENGRENIQYF. The CDR3 DNA reads as TGTGCCATCAGTGAGAACGGGAGGGAAAACATTCAGTACTTC.

The genes are TRBV5-1 and TRBJ2-1; D uncertain. V dropped 3 bases and J dropped 3 bases, with 1 base sitting between them. This CDR3 is built from 11 residues. Germline CDR1 is SGHRS and CDR2 is YFSETQ. Here the CDR3 DNA reads TGCGCCAGCAGCTACTACAATGAGCAGTTCTTC. This translates into CASSYYNEQFF.

The rearrangement links TRBV4-3 to TRBJ2-4, with TRBD2 identical over 9 bases. The germline CDR1 and CDR2 sequences are LGHNA and YSLEER. V shed 0 bases, J shed 1 base, and the junction held 4 bases outside the gene matches. The CDR3 extends over 17 amino acids. CDR3 sequence reads: CASSQDSREGAKNIQYF. Here the CDR3 DNA reads TGCGCCAGCAGCCAAGATTCGCGGGAGGGGGCCAAAAACATTCAGTACTTC.

In its sample, this clone was seen once. This chain connects TRBV18 to TRBJ2-3, with D unresolved. This CDR3 has 13 amino acids. Germline V gives CDR1 KGHSH, CDR2 LQKENI. V gave up 0 bases and J gave up 11 bases, with 12 bases separating them. This CDR3 reads CASSPPSPSRQYF. CDR3 sequence (DNA): TGTGCCAGCTCACCACCCAGTCCCTCCCGGCAGTATTTT. The variable domain in full, with the rest retrieved from reference TRBV18 and TRBJ2-3, is NAGVMQNPRHLVRRRGQEARLRCSPMKGHSHVYWYRQLPEEGLKFMVYLQKENIIDESGMPKERFSAEFPKEGPSILRIQQVVRGDSAAYFCASSPPSPSRQYFGPGTRLTVL.

This chain links TRBV5-1 with TRBJ2-3; D perhaps matches TRBD2 (5 bases). This CDR3 is 16 amino acids long. V was trimmed by 0 bases and J by 1 base, leaving 12 bases between them. Germline V CDR1 and CDR2: SGHRS, YFSETQ. CDR3 in amino acids: CASSLGGQSRTDTQYF. Here the CDR3 DNA reads TGCGCCAGCAGCTTGGGAGGGCAGTCCCGCACAGATACGCAGTATTTT.

The chain recombines TRBV6-6 with TRBJ2-5; D might be TRBD1 (6 bases). Near its end, the DNA agrees better with TRBJ2-7, so the J call may be wrong. This CDR3 contains 13 residues. Germline V CDR1 and CDR2: MNHNY, SVGAGI (reference sequence). DNA for the CDR3: TGTGCCAGCAGGCGTGGGCAGGGGTACGAGCAGTACTTC. The encoded protein is CASRRGQGYEQYF.

The chain is built from TRBV4-2 and TRBJ2-5; 7 bases fit TRBD2. CDR1 LGHNA and CDR2 YNFKEQ come from the germline V gene. The CDR3 length is 16 residues. J gave up 1 base and V 2 bases, and 7 bases lay outside the gene matches. The CDR3 reads CASSQNPASGQETQYF. The CDR3 DNA sequence: TGTGCCAGCAGCCAAAACCCCGCTAGCGGCCAAGAGACCCAGTACTTC.

The V gene is TRBV2, the J gene TRBJ2-7; D possibly corresponds to TRBD1 (6 bases). The CDR3 runs 15 residues. Trimming took 8 bases from V and 0 from J, leaving 17 bases between them. Per the germline V gene, CDR1 is SNHLY and CDR2 is FYNNEI. The DNA of the CDR3 is TGTGCCAGCCGTGGAGGACAGAGTTCCTCCTACGAGCAGTACTTC. Residues: CASRGGQSSSYEQYF.

The DNA of the CDR3 is TGTGCCAGCAGTCCTGGGACAAGGATGGGCCCCGGCACCGGGGAGCTGTTTTTT. Amino acid sequence: CASSPGTRMGPGTGELFF. The chain links TRBV28 to TRBJ2-2; perhaps TRBD1 as D (6 bases). Trimming left V 5 bases short and J 4 bases short, with 23 bases between. Germline loops: CDR1 MDHEN, CDR2 SYDVKM. The length of the CDR3 is 18 residues.

The V and J genes are TRBV7-3 and TRBJ1-2; no firm D call. The V end lost 3 bases, the J end lost 0 bases, and 5 bases lay between the germline ends. The CDR3 has 13 residues. Germline V gene lookup returns CDR1 SGHTA and CDR2 FQGTGA. CDR3 DNA sequence: TGTGCCAGCAGCTTCGGTGCTAACTATGGCTACACCTTC. Translation: CASSFGANYGYTF.

The chain has TRBV5-4 and TRBJ2-5; TRBD1 might be the D (7 bases). Trimming took 4 bases from V and 2 from J, leaving 15 bases between them. Germline CDR1 and CDR2: SGHNT and YYREEE (reference sequence). The CDR3 totals 15 residues. The CDR3 DNA reads as TGTGCCAGCAGCCGGATGCAGGGGGGTCAAGAGACCCAGTACTTC. Translated: CASSRMQGGQETQYF.

V is TRBV28 and J is TRBJ1-3; 7 bases are a match to TRBD1. With V trimmed by 7 bases and J by 7 bases, 13 bases remained unmatched. The CDR3 is 15 residues long. Germline V gives CDR1 MDHEN, CDR2 SYDVKM. The CDR3 nucleotides read TGTGCCAGCATTACCCCCCGCAGGGGGGGTAACACCATATATTTT. Translated, it gives CASITPRRGGNTIYF.

This rearrangement joins TRBV6-5 to TRBJ1-2, with 7 bases identical to TRBD1. The CDR3 has 13 residues. Germline-derived CDR1 and CDR2 are MNHEY and SVGAGI. V trimming: 6 bases; J trimming: 6 bases; junction bases outside the gene matches: 7. The CDR3 DNA sequence: TGTGCCAGCAGGACAGGGTCGGCTCATGGCTACACCTTC. It is translated as CASRTGSAHGYTF.

Only a few counts were recorded for this clone. The V gene is TRBV11-2, the J gene TRBJ2-3; 8 bases are shared with TRBD1. V gave up 4 bases and J gave up 1 base; unmatched junction bases: 4. Germline V gene data show CDR1 as SGHAT and CDR2 as FQNNGV. The CDR3 loop spans 15 amino acids. The CDR3 DNA sequence: TGTGCCAGCAGCTCGACAGGGGATGGCACAGATACGCAGTATTTT. It is translated as CASSSTGDGTDTQYF. The whole variable domain, remainder taken from reference TRBV11-2 and TRBJ2-3, is EAGVAQSPRYKIIEKRQSVAFWCNPISGHATLYWYQQILGQGPKLLIQFQNNGVVDDSQLPKDRFSAERLKGVDSTLKIQPAKLEDSAVYLCASSSTGDGTDTQYFGPGTRLTVL.

The chain is built from TRBV7-3 and TRBJ2-1; D is unresolved. In germline, CDR1 is SGHTA, CDR2 FQGTGA. Between the trimmed V and J ends, which lost 5 bases and 7 bases, there was a span of 12 bases. This CDR3 is 13 amino acids long. The CDR3: CASSPRVLNEQFF. The DNA for the CDR3 is TGTGCCAGCAGCCCCCGGGTCCTTAATGAGCAGTTCTTC.

V usage is TRBV7-2 and J usage is TRBJ2-7, with 8 bases that match TRBD2. The CDR3 totals 13 residues. Germline V gives CDR1 SGHTA, CDR2 FQGNSA. Unmatched junction bases numbered 10, after V lost 5 bases and J lost 10 bases. The chain's CDR3 is CASSLSGTSVQYF. CDR3 nucleotide sequence: TGTGCCAGCAGCCTATCCGGGACTAGTGTTCAGTACTTC.

This clone was counted between two and nine times. V gene TRBV5-1 combines with J gene TRBJ2-5; the match to TRBD1 covers 7 bases. Germline CDR1 SGHRS, CDR2 YFSETQ. This CDR3 has 18 amino acids. V dropped 1 base and J dropped 2; count of bases not matched to a gene: 14. The CDR3 is CASSLSQGVGAVQETQYF. DNA of the CDR3: TGCGCCAGCAGCTTGTCCCAGGGGGTCGGGGCGGTACAAGAGACCCAGTACTTC.

The chain's CDR3 is CASSPPTVDTQYF. The CDR3 DNA sequence: TGTGCCAGCTCGCCCCCGACAGTAGATACGCAGTATTTT. The chain couples TRBV18 to TRBJ2-3, with a tentative D call TRBD1 (5 bases). Germline CDR1 reads KGHSH; CDR2 reads LQKENI. The CDR3 runs to 13 residues. Trimming pared 6 bases from V and 5 bases from J, leaving 12 bases between.

The CDR3, as DNA: TGTGCCAGCAGCGTAGCAGGGGCCGGGACTAGCGGTAATGAGCAGTTCTTC. Its translation: CASSVAGAGTSGNEQFF. The rearrangement links TRBV9 to TRBJ2-1, with TRBD2 matching over 11 bases. Per the germline V gene, CDR1 is SGDLS and CDR2 is YYNGEE. The CDR3 is 17 residues long. V lost 0 bases and J lost 7; bases outside the gene matches: 9.

V and J are TRBV4-1 and TRBJ1-3; a possible D gene is TRBD1 (5 bases). The CDR3 totals 13 residues. V was trimmed by 8 bases and J by 0 bases, leaving 8 bases between them. Germline-derived CDR1 and CDR2 are MGHRA and YSYEKL. The CDR3, as DNA: TGCGCCAGCCGGGGGGACTCTGGAAACACCATATATTTT. Encoded protein: CASRGDSGNTIYF.

The chain recombines TRBV6-1 with TRBJ1-4; TRBD1 matches 10 bases. Germline loops: CDR1 MNHNS, CDR2 SASEGT. Unmatched junction bases numbered 12, after V lost 10 bases and J lost 7 bases. CDR3 size: 15 residues. The CDR3 loop is CAKRGMTGGVEKLFF. The CDR3 DNA follows: TGTGCCAAAAGGGGGATGACAGGGGGCGTTGAAAAACTGTTTTTT.

The chain is built from TRBV2 and TRBJ2-7; possibly TRBD1 for D (5 bases). Per germline, CDR1 SNHLY and CDR2 FYNNEI. Trimming removed 5 bases from V and 1 base from J, with 12 bases in between. The CDR3 sequence is 14 residues long. CDR3: CASSPWGGSYEQYF. The DNA of the CDR3 is TGTGCCAGCAGTCCATGGGGCGGTTCCTACGAGCAGTACTTC.

This clone was picked up one time. V and J are TRBV5-6 and TRBJ1-2; a possible D gene is TRBD1 (5 bases). In germline, CDR1 is SGHDT, CDR2 YYEEEE. The CDR3 runs 12 residues. V lost 4 bases and J lost 9, with 13 bases in between. CDR3 sequence: CASSARTPRYTF. CDR3 coding DNA: TGTGCCAGCAGCGCTAGGACACCCCGCTACACCTTC.

The chain carries TRBV19 and TRBJ2-5; maybe TRBD1 (7 bases). V lost 3 bases, J lost 4 bases, and 18 bases lay in between. The CDR3 spans 16 residues. Germline V gene data show CDR1 as LNHDA and CDR2 as SQIVND (reference sequence). This chain's CDR3 is CASSIGRGDWGETQYF. As DNA, the CDR3 is TGTGCCAGTAGTATTGGCAGGGGGGACTGGGGAGAGACCCAGTACTTC.